Presented here are 14 T cell receptor beta chains from one specimen sequenced in a study of T cell repertoires in cytomegalovirus infection. Each CDR3 protein gets one entry after TCRdb re-called the reads with MiXCR. The table lists about 130,000 distinct CDR3 sequences, 20% to 30% of them singletons. Antigens of these TCRs are unknown. The sample comprised PBMCs, sequenced either directly or after in vitro stimulation (not recorded which). The source of these receptors is a human donor in good health (CMV status not recorded). Some clones in this sample may be carry-over from other donors' samples.

V gene TRBV7-9 combines with J gene TRBJ2-7, with D possibly matching TRBD2 (6 bases). The CDR3 has 15 residues. Germline CDR1 is SEHNR and CDR2 is FQNEAQ (reference sequence). The V gene lost 3 bases and the J gene lost 1 base, with 13 bases spanning the gap. The CDR3 region is CASSFRGSGSYEQYV. DNA of the CDR3: TGTGCCAGCAGCTTTCGGGGGAGTGGGTCCTACGAGCAGTACGTC.

Only a few counts were recorded for this clonotype. This chain connects TRBV20-1 to TRBJ2-7; the match to TRBD1 covers 9 bases. The CDR3 length is 13 residues. Germline CDR1 and CDR2: DFQATT and SNEGSKA (reference sequence). V trimming: 3 bases; J trimming: 3 bases; junction bases outside the gene matches: 3. CDR3 DNA: TGCAGTGCTAGGGGACAGGGATTCTACGAGCAGTACTTC. It translates to CSARGQGFYEQYF.

This chain uses TRBV28 with TRBJ1-2; no definite D call. This CDR3 has 13 residues. Looked up from germline, CDR1 is MDHEN and CDR2 is SYDVKM. V was pared by 2 bases and J by 5 bases, with 9 bases between. The CDR3 DNA follows: TGTGCCAGCAGTTTAGAGAGGGAATATGGCTACACCTTC. Translated: CASSLEREYGYTF.

This clonotype was counted a few times. The V gene is TRBV6-2 or TRBV6-3, the J gene TRBJ2-1, with 9 nucleotides matching TRBD1. Germline V gene lookup returns CDR1 MNHEY and CDR2 SVGEGT. J lost 8 bases, V lost 10 bases, and 12 bases had no gene match. This CDR3 is built from 14 residues. CDR3 sequence: CAIARDRETHEQFF. In DNA, the CDR3 is TGTGCCATAGCTCGGGACAGGGAAACGCATGAGCAGTTCTTC.

This clonotype was recorded a few times. The chain combines TRBV7-7 with TRBJ2-7; TRBD1 might be the D (5 bases). The germline V and J ends were trimmed by 5 bases and 1 base, with 12 bases remaining between them. Per germline, CDR1 SSHAT and CDR2 FNYEAQ (reference sequence). The CDR3 consists of 14 residues. CDR3 residues: CASSRAQGSYEQYF. DNA for the CDR3: TGTGCCAGCAGCCGGGCCCAGGGTTCCTACGAGCAGTACTTC.

This clonotype appeared a few times. The gene calls are TRBV7-2 and TRBJ1-4; D perhaps matches TRBD1 (5 bases). The CDR3 has 14 amino acids. Germline-derived CDR1 and CDR2 are SGHTA and FQGNSA. Deletions cut 5 bases from V and 8 bases from J, with 15 bases between. The CDR3 region is CASSRTGRGEKLFF. The CDR3, as DNA: TGTGCCAGCAGCCGAACGGGACGAGGCGAAAAACTGTTTTTT.

The chain employs TRBV30 and TRBJ1-4, with D perhaps matching TRBD1 (6 bases). The V gene's germline CDR1 is GTSNPN and CDR2 SVGIG (reference sequence). The CDR3 loop spans 15 amino acids. Between the trimmed V and J ends, which lost 5 bases and 7 bases, there was a span of 20 bases. CDR3 sequence: CAWPDRPRKGEKLFF. As DNA, the CDR3 is TGTGCCTGGCCGGACAGACCCAGGAAAGGTGAAAAACTGTTTTTT. Variable domain in full (rest from reference TRBV30 and TRBJ1-4): SQTIHQWPATLVQPVGSPLSLECTVEGTSNPNLYWYRQAAGRGLQLLFYSVGIGQISSEVPQNLSASRPQDRQFILSSKKLLLSDSGFYLCAWPDRPRKGEKLFFGSGTQLSVL.

The genes are TRBV12-3 or TRBV12-4 and TRBJ2-5; TRBD1 aligns across 9 bases. CDR3 length: 14 amino acids. The trim removed 6 bases at V and 13 bases at J, leaving 15 bases unmatched. The CDR3 reads CASSLTGGGELRYF. The CDR3 coding sequence is TGTGCCAGCAGCCTGACAGGGGGGGGTGAGTTACGGTACTTC.

This clonotype was seen more than once but under ten times. The chain links TRBV6-2 or TRBV6-3 to TRBJ2-1, with 11 bases matching TRBD2. V trimming: 5 bases; J trimming: 9 bases; junction bases outside the gene matches: 6. CDR1 is MNHEY and CDR2 is SVGEGT in the germline V gene. The CDR3 totals 14 residues. The CDR3 region is CASSLTSGRSEQFF. The DNA for the CDR3 is TGTGCCAGCAGTCTAACTAGCGGGAGAAGTGAGCAGTTCTTC.

V gene TRBV6-2 or TRBV6-3 combines with J gene TRBJ2-7; D may be TRBD1 or TRBD2 (5 bases each). In germline, CDR1 is MNHEY, CDR2 SVGEGT. Trimming left V 6 bases short and J 6 bases short, with 27 bases between. The CDR3 totals 17 residues. The chain's CDR3 is CASSLNTGTPIPTEQYF. The CDR3 DNA reads as TGTGCCAGCAGCTTAAATACCGGGACCCCGATCCCCACCGAGCAGTACTTC.

This clonotype was seen a handful of times. The chain joins TRBV6-1 to TRBJ2-3; no clear D. This CDR3 region has 11 residues. The germline V and J ends were trimmed by 5 bases and 10 bases, with 10 bases remaining between them. The germline CDR1 and CDR2 sequences are MNHNS and SASEGT. The chain's CDR3 is CASSQVAPQYF. CDR3 in DNA: TGTGCCAGCAGTCAGGTCGCACCGCAGTATTTT.

This clonotype was counted between two and nine times. As DNA, the CDR3 is TGTGCCAGCAGTTTGGACGCGAACACTGAAGCTTTCTTT. It encodes CASSLDANTEAFF. The chain combines TRBV12-3 or TRBV12-4 with TRBJ1-1; D gene uncertain. The CDR3 extends over 13 amino acids. V lost 3 bases, J lost 1 base, and 6 bases lay in between.

This chain joins TRBV6-5 and TRBJ1-1; D is uncertain. The CDR3 is 14 amino acids. Trimming stripped 8 bases from V and 1 base from J, with 14 bases between. Germline CDR1 and CDR2: MNHEY and SVGAGI. CDR3 sequence: CASFLIPGNTEAFF. CDR3 coding DNA: TGTGCCAGCTTTCTTATACCGGGGAACACTGAAGCTTTCTTT.

This clonotype has a count of ten or more. V and J are TRBV7-2 and TRBJ2-1; tentative D call: TRBD1 (6 bases). This CDR3 has 18 residues. Germline assignment: CDR1 SGHTA and CDR2 FQGNSA. Trimming left V 0 bases short and J 0 bases short, with 15 bases between. The DNA of the CDR3 is TGTGCCAGCAGCTTAGCCTTATATGCGACAGGCTCCTACAATGAGCAGTTCTTC. This translates into CASSLALYATGSYNEQFF.